These 32 T cell receptor beta chains were sequenced from one sample in a study of shared clonotypes between healthy human individuals. Libraries were prepared by immunoSEQ multiplex PCR; TCRdb keeps only in-frame clonotypes and omits some of them. The sample holds millions of clones, 85% to 95% seen once. The specimen was naive CD4+ T cells sorted from blood. Documented subset: CD45RA+ positively selected. These receptors came from a man younger than 35 in good health.

Of note for this clone: Other DNA sequences of this sample code for an identical CDR3. The chain recombines TRBV7-2 with TRBJ2-3; D uncertain. CDR1 SGHTA and CDR2 FQGNSA come from the germline V gene. CDR3 size: 13 residues. The ends were cut back, 3 bases at V and 1 base at J, with 5 bases in the middle. The CDR3 DNA reads TGTGCCAGCAGCTTTGGAGGCACAGATACGCAGTATTTT. Translated: CASSFGGTDTQYF.

The V gene is TRBV19, the J gene TRBJ2-7; 10 positions agree with TRBD1. The CDR3 covers 15 residues. J lost 3 bases, V lost 3 bases, and 5 bases had no gene match. The germline gives CDR1 LNHDA, CDR2 SQIVND (reference sequence). The DNA for the CDR3 is TGTGCCAGTAGTATCGGACAGGGGGGATACTACGAGCAGTACTTC. Protein sequence: CASSIGQGGYYEQYF.

This chain connects TRBV19 to TRBJ2-3, with TRBD2 identical over 16 bases. Per the germline V gene, CDR1 is LNHDA and CDR2 is SQIVND (reference sequence). Unmatched junction bases numbered 7, after V lost 8 bases and J lost 2 bases. The length of the CDR3 is 17 residues. As DNA, the CDR3 is TGTGCCAGTTCTCTCGGGACTAGCGGGAGGGCCACAGATACGCAGTATTTT. It is translated as CASSLGTSGRATDTQYF.

Points on this clone: The identical CDR3 is also encoded by other nucleotide sequences in the sample. The rearrangement links TRBV6-1 to TRBJ1-2; D is perhaps TRBD1 (5 bases). V lost 6 bases to trimming and J lost 0 bases, with 11 bases between them. The length of the CDR3 is 14 residues. CDR1 and CDR2 from the germline V gene are MNHNS and SASEGT. CDR3 bases: TGTGCCAGCAGCGACAGAGCGGCTAACTATGGCTACACCTTC. Its translation: CASSDRAANYGYTF.

The chain links TRBV30 to TRBJ2-7; no clear D. Trimming took off 2 bases at V and 4 bases at J, with 15 bases between the two ends. The length of the CDR3 is 14 residues. The germline CDR1 and CDR2 sequences are GTSNPN and SVGIG (reference sequence). The CDR3 reads CAWSRLGLRYEQYF. CDR3 nucleotide sequence: TGTGCCTGGAGTAGGCTAGGGTTAAGATACGAGCAGTACTTC.

The CDR3 here is CASSLVWGNYSPLHF. The CDR3 DNA is TGTGCCAGCAGCTTAGTGTGGGGGAATTATTCACCCCTCCACTTT. The chain has TRBV7-2 and TRBJ1-6; D may be TRBD1 (5 bases). The ends were cut back, 1 base at V and 8 bases at J, with 12 bases in the middle. This CDR3 is built from 15 residues. Germline V lookup: CDR1 SGHTA, CDR2 FQGNSA. The full variable domain, in which reference TRBV7-2 and TRBJ1-6 provide the parts outside the CDR3, is GAGVSQSPSNKVTEKGKDVELRCDPISGHTALYWYRQSLGQGLEFLIYFQGNSAPDKSGLPSDRFSAERTGGSVSTLTIQRTQQEDSAVYLCASSLVWGNYSPLHFGNGTRLTVT.

The chain recombines TRBV19 with TRBJ2-7; 10 bases agree with TRBD1. CDR3 size: 18 residues. J gave up 2 bases and V 8 bases, and 18 bases lay outside the gene matches. The germline CDR1 and CDR2 sequences are LNHDA and SQIVND (reference sequence). The DNA of the CDR3 is TGTGCCAGTTCTGGCCGGGACAGGGGCACCTCATCGGCCTACGAGCAGTACTTC. As protein: CASSGRDRGTSSAYEQYF.

V gene TRBV27 combines with J gene TRBJ1-4, with D uncertain. Trimming stripped 1 base from V and 3 bases from J, with 9 bases between. The CDR3 totals 15 residues. The V gene's germline CDR1 is MNHEY and CDR2 SMNVEV (reference sequence). Written as DNA, the CDR3 is TGTGCCAGCAGTTTATTTCGGGTTCCTAATGAAAAACTGTTTTTT. As protein: CASSLFRVPNEKLFF. The full variable domain, with the rest looked up from reference TRBV27 and TRBJ1-4, is EAQVTQNPRYLITVTGKKLTVTCSQNMNHEYMSWYRQDPGLGLRQIYYSMNVEVTDKGDVPEGYKVSRKEKRNFPLILESPSPNQTSLYFCASSLFRVPNEKLFFGSGTQLSVL.

The genes are TRBV10-3 and TRBJ2-6; D is possibly TRBD1 (6 bases). The CDR3 extends over 19 amino acids. V was pared by 0 bases and J by 0 bases, with 15 bases between. Germline CDR1 reads ENHRY; CDR2 reads SYGVKD. CDR3 sequence: CAISESLGQYHSGANVLTF. As DNA, the CDR3 is TGTGCCATCAGTGAGTCGTTAGGACAGTACCACTCTGGGGCCAACGTCCTGACTTTC.

The chain recombines TRBV6-1 with TRBJ1-1; D is uncertain. Germline V lookup: CDR1 MNHNS, CDR2 SASEGT. V dropped 3 bases and J dropped 0 bases, with 8 bases sitting between them. The CDR3 is 14 residues long. The CDR3 DNA reads as TGTGCCAGCAGTGACTATTCCCTGAACACTGAAGCTTTCTTT. As protein: CASSDYSLNTEAFF.

This chain connects TRBV6-5 to TRBJ2-7; D gene unclear. Germline assignment: CDR1 MNHEY and CDR2 SVGAGI. The CDR3 is 11 amino acids. With 8 bases removed from V and 3 bases from J, the gap between germline ends came to 8 bases. The CDR3 loop is CASGTRYEQYF. CDR3 bases: TGTGCCAGCGGAACCCGCTACGAGCAGTACTTC.

Comments on this clone: The identical CDR3 is also encoded by other nucleotide sequences in the sample. V gene TRBV30 combines with J gene TRBJ2-7, with TRBD1 as a possible D gene (6 bases). The CDR3 totals 12 residues. V shed 4 bases and J shed 3 bases, with 10 bases lying between them. Germline CDR1 reads GTSNPN; CDR2 reads SVGIG (reference sequence). CDR3 amino acids: CAWTTGSYEQYF. CDR3 DNA: TGTGCCTGGACCACAGGGAGCTACGAGCAGTACTTC.

About this clone itself: Other DNA sequences of this sample code for an identical CDR3. The chain combines TRBV6-5 with TRBJ2-7, with D perhaps given as TRBD1 or TRBD2 (5 bases each). V lost 0 bases, J lost 4 bases, and 10 bases lay in between. The CDR3 length is 14 residues. In germline, CDR1 is MNHEY, CDR2 SVGAGI. Here the CDR3 reads CASSYSRGPYEQYF. The CDR3 DNA reads TGTGCCAGCAGTTACTCCCGGGGCCCTTACGAGCAGTACTTC.

This sequence joins TRBV30 and TRBJ2-5; TRBD2 agrees at 7 bases. The ends lost 5 bases at V and 2 bases at J; junction bases unmatched: 5. The CDR3 totals 13 residues. The germline gives CDR1 GTSNPN, CDR2 SVGIG (reference sequence). CDR3 nucleotide sequence: TGTGCCTGGTTCGGGACTACACAAGAGACCCAGTACTTC. Protein product: CAWFGTTQETQYF.

The chain uses TRBV29-1 and TRBJ2-2; TRBD1 agrees at 8 bases. Germline loops: CDR1 SQVTM, CDR2 ANQGSEA. This CDR3 has 14 amino acids. With 4 bases clipped from V and 7 bases from J, the junction kept 8 bases outside the gene matches. As DNA, the CDR3 is TGCAGCGTTGTCCCGGACAGGGTGGACGGGGAGCTGTTTTTT. Its translation: CSVVPDRVDGELFF.

This clone showed up just once. This rearrangement joins TRBV5-4 to TRBJ1-4; no reliable D call. The V end was cut by 2 bases, the J end by 0 bases, with 17 bases between. This CDR3 has 18 amino acids. CDR1 SGHNT and CDR2 YYREEE come from the germline V gene (reference sequence). The CDR3 bases are TGTGCCAGCAGCTTTACGAGGGCAGGAGTTGCAACTAATGAAAAACTGTTTTTT. It translates to CASSFTRAGVATNEKLFF.

The gene calls are TRBV7-2 and TRBJ2-1, with D unclear. Germline V gene lookup returns CDR1 SGHTA and CDR2 FQGNSA. There are 13 residues in the CDR3. V lost 5 bases to trimming and J lost 6 bases, with 11 bases between them. The CDR3 DNA reads as TGTGCCAGCAGCCCAGGCTTCGGCAATGAGCAGTTCTTC. As protein: CASSPGFGNEQFF.

This clone was seen a few times. The chain is built from TRBV10-2 and TRBJ2-7, with 9 bases identical to TRBD2. This CDR3 has 13 amino acids. Trimming took 5 bases from V and 1 from J; bases not matched to a gene: 0. Germline CDR1 reads WSHSY; CDR2 reads SAAADI. The CDR3 sequence: CASSLAGSYEQYF. Here the CDR3 DNA reads TGCGCCAGCAGTCTAGCGGGGTCCTACGAGCAGTACTTC.

V gene TRBV19 combines with J gene TRBJ1-1; D possibly corresponds to TRBD1 (5 bases). There are 13 residues in the CDR3. From germline, CDR1 is LNHDA and CDR2 SQIVND (reference sequence). Trimming stripped 5 bases from V and 10 bases from J, with 17 bases between. The CDR3 here is CASSPTDKLGAFF. The CDR3 DNA follows: TGTGCCAGTAGTCCGACGGACAAGCTGGGAGCTTTCTTT.

The CDR3 region has the DNA TGCGCCAGCAGCCAAGATCACTGGACCTCCTACGAGCAGTACTTC. Amino acid sequence: CASSQDHWTSYEQYF. The chain combines TRBV4-1 with TRBJ2-7; D unresolved. This CDR3 region has 15 residues. The germline V gene encodes CDR1 MGHRA and CDR2 YSYEKL. The germline V and J ends were trimmed by 0 bases and 0 bases, with 9 bases remaining between them.

In nucleotides, the CDR3 is TGTGCCAGCAGCTTGGGAGGGGGGACTAGCGTACACAATGAGCAGTTCTTC. This translates into CASSLGGGTSVHNEQFF. The V call is TRBV5-4, the J call TRBJ2-1, with TRBD2 matching over 10 bases. J lost 5 bases, V lost 0 bases, and 8 bases had no gene match. CDR3 length: 17 amino acids. Germline loops: CDR1 SGHNT, CDR2 YYREEE (reference sequence).

The gene calls are TRBV30 and TRBJ2-3, with 11 bases fitting TRBD2. The CDR3 has 15 residues. The germline V gene has CDR1 GTSNPN and CDR2 SVGIG (reference sequence). Unmatched junction bases numbered 7, after V lost 3 bases and J lost 5 bases. The CDR3 coding sequence is TGTGCCTGGAGCGATAGCGGGGGGGCAGTAGATACGCAGTATTTT. Protein: CAWSDSGGAVDTQYF.

This chain connects TRBV5-5 to TRBJ2-7; no definite D call. Trimming cost V 2 bases and J 2 bases, with 11 bases left between them. Germline CDR1 and CDR2: SGHKS and YYEKEE (reference sequence). The length of the CDR3 is 14 residues. Written as DNA, the CDR3 is TGTGCCAGCAGCTTCCGGGCCCCACCCTACGAGCAGTACTTC. This encodes CASSFRAPPYEQYF.

This chain joins TRBV15 and TRBJ2-7, with 7 bases aligning to TRBD2. After removal of 1 base from V and 7 bases from J, the junction contained 7 bases not matched to a gene. The CDR3 runs 14 residues. Per germline, CDR1 LNHNV and CDR2 YYDKDF (reference sequence). DNA of the CDR3: TGTGCCACCAGCAGAGGCGGGACTACGGGTGAGCAGTACTTC. Its protein is CATSRGGTTGEQYF. Combining the CDR3 with reference TRBV15 and TRBJ2-7 gives the whole variable domain DAMVIQNPRYQVTQFGKPVTLSCSQTLNHNVMYWYQQKSSQAPKLLFHYYDKDFNNEADTPDNFQSRRPNTSFCFLDIRSPGLGDTAMYLCATSRGGTTGEQYFGPGTRLTVT.

The chain employs TRBV9 and TRBJ2-2; 9 bases are a match to TRBD2. There are 16 residues in the CDR3. Germline V gene lookup returns CDR1 SGDLS and CDR2 YYNGEE. The junction had 5 bases not matched to a gene; V was cut back by 0 bases and J by 5 bases. The CDR3 sequence is CASSVDAGGGTGELFF. The CDR3 region has the DNA TGTGCCAGCAGCGTAGATGCGGGAGGGGGAACCGGGGAGCTGTTTTTT.

The chain uses TRBV6-1 and TRBJ2-7, with TRBD1 matching 10 bases. Unmatched junction bases numbered 6, after V lost 7 bases and J lost 3 bases. The CDR3 is 14 residues long. Germline CDR1 and CDR2: MNHNS and SASEGT. CDR3 residues: CASIRTGGLYEQYF. The CDR3 DNA sequence: TGTGCCAGCATTAGGACAGGGGGTCTCTACGAGCAGTACTTC.

The table lists this clone with a count of one. The chain uses TRBV5-1 and TRBJ2-3; possibly TRBD1 for D (6 bases). CDR1 and CDR2 from the germline V gene are SGHRS and YFSETQ. Between the trimmed V and J ends, which lost 0 bases and 1 base, there was a span of 12 bases. This CDR3 region has 16 residues. The CDR3, as DNA: TGCGCCAGCAGCTTGGGAAGGGGGAGAGGCACAGATACGCAGTATTTT. Translated: CASSLGRGRGTDTQYF.

The chain recombines TRBV20-1 with TRBJ2-4, with D possibly matching TRBD1 (5 bases). The germline V gene has CDR1 DFQATT and CDR2 SNEGSKA (reference sequence). This CDR3 has 11 amino acids. The germline V and J ends were trimmed by 5 bases and 5 bases, with 7 bases remaining between them. The CDR3 DNA is TGCAGTGCTGGGGCGGAAAACATTCAGTACTTC. Encoded protein: CSAGAENIQYF.

Only one count was recorded for this clone. V and J are TRBV25-1 and TRBJ2-5, with TRBD1 as a possible D gene (6 bases). Trimming left V 6 bases short and J 4 bases short, with 15 bases between. Germline CDR1 reads MGHDK; CDR2 reads SYGVNS. This CDR3 region has 14 residues. DNA for the CDR3: TGTGCCAGCAGCGGCTATAGAGGGGGAGAGACCCAGTACTTC. Amino acid sequence: CASSGYRGGETQYF.

The CDR3 loop reads CASSVGARAGKGTDTQYF. CDR3 in DNA: TGTGCCAGCAGCGTAGGGGCCCGAGCGGGGAAGGGGACAGATACGCAGTATTTT. This chain connects TRBV9 to TRBJ2-3; 7 positions match TRBD2. The CDR3 totals 18 residues. The junction had 13 bases not matched to a gene; V was cut back by 0 bases and J by 3 bases. Germline-derived CDR1 and CDR2 are SGDLS and YYNGEE.

The CDR3 DNA reads as TGCGCCAGCAGTGAGGAATTCCCCACAGATACGCAGTATTTT. It is translated as CASSEEFPTDTQYF. The V and J genes are TRBV10-1 and TRBJ2-3, with D hard to call. This CDR3 is 14 amino acids long. The V gene lost 2 bases and the J gene lost 2 bases, with 8 bases spanning the gap. CDR1 WNHNN and CDR2 SYGVQD come from the germline V gene (reference sequence).

This clone was seen more than once but under ten times. The V gene is TRBV5-4, the J gene TRBJ1-6; the D is unclear. CDR1 is SGHNT, CDR2 YYREEE, per germline (reference sequence). V was cut by 2 bases and J by 7 bases, with 16 bases left in between. The CDR3 totals 16 residues. The CDR3 sequence is CASSFSAKGGNSPLHF. CDR3 coding DNA: TGTGCCAGCAGCTTTTCGGCAAAGGGAGGAAATTCACCCCTCCACTTT.